A single sample gave rise to the 18 T cell receptor beta chains below, sequenced in a study of T cell responses to AZD1222 COVID-19 vaccine. The repertoire was sequenced with immunoSEQ multiplex PCR; TCRdb's copy has only in-frame clones and lacks some. The data contain some 170,000 clones, 85% to 90% of them singletons. The sample was peripheral blood, taken on day 0 of AZD1222 vaccination. These receptor sequences come from an adult in good health.

This clone was detected only once. V and J are TRBV15 and TRBJ2-2; the match to TRBD1 covers 8 bases. J lost 5 bases, V lost 0 bases, and 5 bases had no gene match. The V gene's germline CDR1 is LNHNV and CDR2 YYDKDF (reference sequence). The CDR3 has 16 amino acids. The CDR3 loop is CATSRDLGQGTGELFF. The CDR3 bases are TGTGCCACCAGCAGAGATCTCGGACAGGGTACCGGGGAGCTGTTTTTT.

This chain uses TRBV7-9 with TRBJ2-7; TRBD2 matches 8 bases. Germline values: CDR1 SEHNR, CDR2 FQNEAQ (reference sequence). The V and J ends lost 0 bases and 4 bases, in that order; junction bases with no gene match: 5. CDR3 length equals 15 residues. This CDR3 is CASSLASGEGYEQYF. As DNA, the CDR3 is TGTGCCAGCAGCTTAGCTAGCGGGGAGGGATACGAGCAGTACTTC.

J is TRBJ1-2 and V is TRBV3-1 (or the pseudogene TRBV3-2); no clear D gene. The germline gives CDR1 LGHDT, CDR2 YNNKEL (reference sequence). V was cut by 1 base and J by 8 bases, with 8 bases left in between. The CDR3 is made up of 12 amino acids. This chain's CDR3 is CASSQVSGGYTF. The CDR3 DNA sequence: TGTGCCAGCAGCCAAGTTTCGGGAGGCTACACCTTC.

This clone appeared a single time. The chain couples TRBV7-2 to TRBJ1-6; no clear D gene. Germline-derived CDR1 and CDR2 are SGHTA and FQGNSA. Trimming removed 4 bases at V and 14 bases at J, with 9 bases between. The CDR3 contains 11 residues. The CDR3, as DNA: TGTGCCAGCAGCTCCCAGTTGACCCTCCACTTT. It is translated as CASSSQLTLHF.

J is TRBJ1-1 and V is TRBV6-1, with TRBD1 matching over 9 bases. CDR1 MNHNS and CDR2 SASEGT come from the germline V gene. CDR3 length equals 16 residues. V lost 5 bases and J lost 0; bases outside the gene matches: 7. The CDR3 DNA reads as TGTGCCAGCAGTAAAGGACAGGGGATTATGAACACTGAAGCTTTCTTT. It specifies CASSKGQGIMNTEAFF.

This clone has a single count. Different DNA sequences within this sample yield the same CDR3. DNA for the CDR3: TGTGCCAGCAGCCGGAGCGGCCAAGAGACCCAGTACTTC. Its protein product is CASSRSGQETQYF. The chain carries TRBV7-2 and TRBJ2-5, with D tentatively TRBD2 (5 bases). This CDR3 has 13 amino acids. CDR1 is SGHTA, CDR2 FQGNSA, per germline. Trimming took off 5 bases at V and 1 base at J, with 8 bases between the two ends.

The J gene is TRBJ2-5, the V gene TRBV4-1, with D possibly TRBD2 on 6 matching bases. Per the germline V gene, CDR1 is MGHRA and CDR2 is YSYEKL. V lost 0 bases to trimming and J lost 1 base, with 27 bases between them. This CDR3 is 21 amino acids long. The CDR3 DNA reads TGCGCCAGCAGCCAAGATCTCGGGGCGAATAGCGGCCTAGGGCGCCAAGAGACCCAGTACTTC. Its protein is CASSQDLGANSGLGRQETQYF.

The V gene is TRBV28, the J gene TRBJ1-2; tentatively, D is TRBD1 (5 bases). Looked up from germline, CDR1 is MDHEN and CDR2 is SYDVKM. The CDR3 covers 13 residues. V gave up 6 bases and J gave up 1 base, with 9 bases separating them. The CDR3 sequence is CASSPQGNYGYTF. The CDR3 DNA is TGTGCCAGCAGCCCGCAGGGTAACTATGGCTACACCTTC.

The chain uses TRBV9 and TRBJ1-2; TRBD1 matches at 9 bases. Germline CDR1 is SGDLS and CDR2 is YYNGEE. This CDR3 has 14 amino acids. V lost 0 bases, J lost 6 bases, and 3 bases stayed unmatched. The CDR3 loop reads CASSVAGQGNGYTF. CDR3 nucleotide sequence: TGTGCCAGCAGCGTAGCCGGACAGGGGAATGGCTACACCTTC. The whole variable domain, filled in from reference TRBV9 and TRBJ1-2, reads DSGVTQTPKHLITATGQRVTLRCSPRSGDLSVYWYQQSLDQGLQFLIQYYNGEERAKGNILERFSAQQFPDLHSELNLSSLELGDSALYFCASSVAGQGNGYTFGSGTRLTVV.

The chain carries TRBV7-2 and TRBJ2-3, with D perhaps TRBD1 or TRBD2 (5 bases each). Trimming took off 5 bases at V and 11 bases at J, with 20 bases between the two ends. Germline loops: CDR1 SGHTA, CDR2 FQGNSA. The CDR3 runs to 14 residues. The CDR3 reads CASSERGPPGEQYF. The DNA of the CDR3 is TGTGCCAGCAGCGAACGGGGCCCCCCCGGCGAGCAGTATTTT.

The V gene is TRBV7-2, the J gene TRBJ1-1, with unresolved D. Germline CDR1 reads SGHTA; CDR2 reads FQGNSA. V lost 3 bases to trimming and J lost 2 bases, with 7 bases between them. The CDR3 contains 13 residues. The CDR3 region is CASSFSSNTEAFF. The CDR3 region has the DNA TGTGCCAGCAGCTTCAGTTCAAACACTGAAGCTTTCTTT.

This chain links TRBV4-3 with TRBJ1-2; D perhaps matches TRBD1 (6 bases). CDR1 is LGHNA, CDR2 YSLEER, per germline. Trimming removed 0 bases from V and 0 bases from J, with 11 bases in between. The CDR3 has 16 amino acids. The CDR3 coding sequence is TGCGCCAGCAGCCAAGACCCTCGGACAGCTAACTATGGCTACACCTTC. Amino acids: CASSQDPRTANYGYTF.

The chain employs TRBV19 and TRBJ1-5; D is ambiguous. CDR1 is LNHDA, CDR2 SQIVND, per germline (reference sequence). Trimming removed 8 bases at V and 4 bases at J, with 9 bases between. The CDR3 runs to 12 residues. CDR3 in DNA: TGTGCCAGTTCCACCCTGAATCAGCCCCAGCATTTT. Translation: CASSTLNQPQHF.

The chain is built from TRBV3-1 (or the pseudogene TRBV3-2) and TRBJ2-3; TRBD2 matches at 7 bases. The CDR3 extends over 15 amino acids. The V segment lost 0 bases and the J segment 8 bases; nucleotides outside the gene matches: 8. The germline V gene encodes CDR1 LGHDT and CDR2 YNNKEL (reference sequence). Here the CDR3 reads CASSQDRGGLATQYF. The CDR3 nucleotides read TGTGCCAGCAGCCAAGATAGGGGAGGGCTCGCTACGCAGTATTTT.

The V gene is TRBV24-1, the J gene TRBJ2-1; 9 bases fit TRBD1. The germline V gene encodes CDR1 KGHDR and CDR2 SFDVKD. This CDR3 contains 22 residues. J was trimmed by 0 bases and V by 1 base; bases with no gene match: 18. This CDR3 is CATSDFTGTGSVGILSYNEQFF. CDR3 DNA sequence: TGTGCCACCAGTGATTTTACCGGGACAGGGTCGGTCGGGATCCTCTCCTACAATGAGCAGTTCTTC.

The chain joins TRBV7-2 to TRBJ2-1; 10 bases agree with TRBD2. The CDR3 consists of 15 residues. The V segment lost 1 base and the J segment 10 bases; nucleotides outside the gene matches: 7. Germline values: CDR1 SGHTA, CDR2 FQGNSA. CDR3 residues: CASSLDPSGGSEQFF. The CDR3 coding sequence is TGTGCCAGCAGCTTAGATCCTAGCGGGGGTTCGGAGCAGTTCTTC.

The chain combines TRBV19 with TRBJ2-1; D possibly corresponds to TRBD2 (7 bases). This CDR3 contains 17 residues. The germline V gene encodes CDR1 LNHDA and CDR2 SQIVND (reference sequence). Trimming removed 5 bases at V and 4 bases at J, with 21 bases between. CDR3 sequence: CASSVLPTGRGYNEQFF. CDR3 nucleotide sequence: TGTGCCAGTAGTGTCCTTCCTACAGGGAGGGGGTACAATGAGCAGTTCTTC. The entire variable domain, with the rest obtained from reference TRBV19 and TRBJ2-1, is as follows: DGGITQSPKYLFRKEGQNVTLSCEQNLNHDAMYWYRQDPGQGLRLIYYSQIVNDFQKGDIAEGYSVSREKKESFPLTVTSAQKNPTAFYLCASSVLPTGRGYNEQFFGPGTRLTVL.

This chain links TRBV5-1 with TRBJ1-1; D unclear. Germline V lookup: CDR1 SGHRS, CDR2 YFSETQ. The CDR3 is 14 amino acids. Deletions cut 0 bases from V and 1 base from J, with 7 bases between. The CDR3 is CASSLEGGNTEAFF. CDR3 DNA: TGCGCCAGCAGCTTGGAGGGTGGGAACACTGAAGCTTTCTTT.